Sequencing of this T cell receptor (beta chain) was carried out in a study of beta chain features in type 1 diabetes. Study observations and caveats: Shortening of TCRB CDR3s, moderate but significant, appeared in all four CD4+ subsets of Type 1 diabetes patients. PCR might favor shorter templates, equally in patients and controls.

V dropped 3 bases and J dropped 1 base, with 4 bases sitting between them. This CDR3 is built from 13 residues. Germline V gene data show CDR1 as SGHTA and CDR2 as FQGTGA. Reverse transcription of all isolated RNA meant that expressed TCRB transcripts were sequenced. Only in-frame clones appear in the TCRdb table, and some are missing; sequencing was by immunoSEQ multiplex PCR. The repertoire consists of some 220,000 clones, with about a tenth occurring once and the leading ten covering 1% to 1.5%. A heparinised blood draw that averaged around 0.12 L was obtained once from each donor. All sorted populations exceeded 95% purity. This clone turned up a few times. Its specificity is unknown. Distinct nucleotide sequences in the sample also encode this CDR3.

The gene calls are TRBV7-3 and TRBJ2-1; D gene ambiguous. This clonotype was sampled from a man younger than 35 in good health. The sequenced material came from central memory CD4+ T cells from blood. The CDR3 region is CASSLISYNEQFF. The CDR3 nucleotides are TGTGCCAGCAGCTTGATTTCCTACAATGAGCAGTTCTTC.